One sample yielded the 18 T cell receptor beta chains listed below, sequenced in a study of cytomegalovirus exposure and HLA in healthy donors. PCR involved 60 Vbeta and 13 Jbeta primers. The data were produced by immunoSEQ multiplex PCR, yet TCRdb's version contains in-frame clones alone and is incomplete. The sample consists of about 160,000 clones, around 80% of them appearing once. The sequenced sample consisted of PBMCs. The origin of the receptors is a man in his thirties or forties in good health and CMV-seronegative.

The chain has TRBV18 and TRBJ1-4, with TRBD1 as a possible D gene (5 bases). The CDR3 sequence is 16 residues long. Germline values: CDR1 KGHSH, CDR2 LQKENI. V was cut by 4 bases and J by 1 base, with 13 bases left in between. CDR3 in DNA: TGTGCCAGCTCACTCGAGACGACAGAAACTAATGAAAAACTGTTTTTT. It encodes CASSLETTETNEKLFF.

The gene calls are TRBV19 and TRBJ2-7; D is perhaps TRBD2 (6 bases). This CDR3 region has 15 residues. V lost 5 bases and J 5 bases, leaving 19 bases between the germline ends. The germline CDR1 and CDR2 sequences are LNHDA and SQIVND (reference sequence). The CDR3 region has the DNA TGTGCCAGTAGTGTCGCGAGGGACCCGGGGGACGAGCAGTACTTC. Encoded protein: CASSVARDPGDEQYF.

V gene TRBV5-1 combines with J gene TRBJ1-1; 7 bases map to TRBD1. V lost 5 bases, J lost 1 base, and 11 bases stayed unmatched. The CDR3 consists of 16 residues. Germline assignment: CDR1 SGHRS and CDR2 YFSETQ. CDR3 DNA: TGCGCCAGCAGTTCTCCGGCCGGGACAGCGAACACTGAAGCTTTCTTT. Amino acid sequence: CASSSPAGTANTEAFF. The full variable domain, its missing parts supplied by reference TRBV5-1 and TRBJ1-1, is KAGVTQTPRYLIKTRGQQVTLSCSPISGHRSVSWYQQTPGQGLQFLFEYFSETQRNKGNFPGRFSGRQFSNSRSEMNVSTLELGDSALYLCASSSPAGTANTEAFFGQGTRLTVV.

This clone was observed a few times. CDR3 in amino acids: CASPRTEAFF. The CDR3 coding sequence is TGTGCCAGCCCCCGGACAGAAGCTTTCTTT. The chain joins TRBV25-1 to TRBJ1-1; the D gene is possibly TRBD1 (5 bases). The ends were cut back, 8 bases at V and 8 bases at J, with 9 bases in the middle. The CDR3 is made up of 10 amino acids. Germline loops: CDR1 MGHDK, CDR2 SYGVNS.

This sequence joins TRBV5-1 and TRBJ2-6, with D perhaps TRBD1 (6 bases). Germline V CDR1 and CDR2: SGHRS, YFSETQ. With 3 bases removed from V and 0 bases from J, the gap between germline ends came to 13 bases. The CDR3 runs to 17 residues. The CDR3 region has the DNA TGCGCCAGCAGCTCCTCCCGACAGGCCTCTGGGGCCAACGTCCTGACTTTC. As protein: CASSSSRQASGANVLTF.

A remark on this clone: The identical CDR3 is also encoded by other nucleotide sequences in the sample. The chain combines TRBV4-2 with TRBJ1-5, with a weak D call TRBD1 (5 bases). Looked up from germline, CDR1 is LGHNA and CDR2 is YNFKEQ. The CDR3 spans 17 residues. V lost 1 base and J lost 14, with 27 bases in between. As DNA, the CDR3 is TGTGCCAGCAGCCAAGTGGGTAGTAGCCCTGGGGCGTATCCCAAGCATTTT. This sequence encodes CASSQVGSSPGAYPKHF.

This chain joins TRBV11-2 and TRBJ2-7, with 9 bases aligning to TRBD1. Germline V lookup: CDR1 SGHAT, CDR2 FQNNGV. There are 14 residues in the CDR3. V was clipped by 1 base and J by 6 bases; unmatched bases: 4. The CDR3 DNA is TGTGCCAGCAGCTTAGTGACAGGGGGAGGCGAGCAGTACTTC. Translated: CASSLVTGGGEQYF.

This rearrangement joins TRBV27 to TRBJ2-7, with TRBD1 as a possible D gene (6 bases). Germline CDR1 is MNHEY and CDR2 is SMNVEV (reference sequence). The CDR3 is 14 residues long. The V end lost 4 bases, the J end lost 3 bases, and 13 bases lay between the germline ends. The CDR3 here is CASSSRQDHYEQYF. CDR3 bases: TGTGCCAGCAGTTCCAGACAGGACCACTACGAGCAGTACTTC.

The rearrangement joins TRBV19 to TRBJ1-5, with TRBD1 as a possible D gene (6 bases). This CDR3 contains 20 residues. V lost 4 bases and J 0 bases, leaving 25 bases between the germline ends. Germline V gene lookup returns CDR1 LNHDA and CDR2 SQIVND (reference sequence). The CDR3 nucleotides are TGTGCCAGTAGTACCCTCCCCGGGGGGCCAGCAACCTATAGCAATCAGCCCCAGCATTTT. Protein product: CASSTLPGGPATYSNQPQHF.

V gene TRBV27 combines with J gene TRBJ2-5, with TRBD1 as a possible D gene (5 bases). Between the trimmed V and J ends, which lost 6 bases and 2 bases, there was a span of 13 bases. This CDR3 has 14 amino acids. Germline assignment: CDR1 MNHEY and CDR2 SMNVEV (reference sequence). CDR3 in DNA: TGTGCCAGCAGCGCGGACATAGCTCAAGAGACCCAGTACTTC. It yields the protein CASSADIAQETQYF.

The gene calls are TRBV5-4 and TRBJ2-1; D unclear. Trimming took 0 bases from V and 6 from J, leaving 7 bases between them. In germline, CDR1 is SGHNT, CDR2 YYREEE (reference sequence). The length of the CDR3 is 13 residues. The CDR3 nucleotides are TGTGCCAGCAGCTTGGATTACGGCAATGAGCAGTTCTTC. This translates into CASSLDYGNEQFF.

The chain combines TRBV28 with TRBJ1-5, with a possible D match to TRBD1 (5 bases). The V gene's germline CDR1 is MDHEN and CDR2 SYDVKM. V lost 5 bases and J 6 bases, leaving 11 bases between the germline ends. This CDR3 has 13 residues. CDR3 amino acids: CASSIQGTQPQHF. The CDR3 DNA follows: TGTGCCAGCAGTATTCAGGGAACTCAGCCCCAGCATTTT.

The chain recombines TRBV5-4 with TRBJ2-1; 9 positions agree with TRBD1. The CDR3 contains 13 residues. Germline V gene sequence: CDR1 SGHNT, CDR2 YYREEE (reference sequence). The V gene end was trimmed by 3 bases and the J gene end by 8 bases; junction bases not matched to a gene: 3. The DNA of the CDR3 is TGTGCCAGCAGCTCATGGACAGGGGATGAGCAGTTCTTC. Residues: CASSSWTGDEQFF. Full variable domain (remainder filled in from reference TRBV5-4 and TRBJ2-1): ETGVTQSPTHLIKTRGQQVTLRCSSQSGHNTVSWYQQALGQGPQFIFQYYREEENGRGNFPPRFSGLQFPNYSSELNVNALELDDSALYLCASSSWTGDEQFFGPGTRLTVL.

The chain is built from TRBV5-4 and TRBJ1-3; D perhaps matches TRBD1 (5 bases). CDR1 SGHNT and CDR2 YYREEE come from the germline V gene (reference sequence). There are 16 residues in the CDR3. V gave up 2 bases and J gave up 0 bases, with 12 bases separating them. As DNA, the CDR3 is TGTGCCAGCAGCTTCGGGGGGGGTCACTCTGGAAACACCATATATTTT. This encodes CASSFGGGHSGNTIYF.

The J gene is TRBJ2-1, the V gene TRBV7-9; the match to TRBD2 covers 7 bases. The CDR3 extends over 14 amino acids. The V gene end was trimmed by 3 bases and the J gene end by 7 bases; junction bases not matched to a gene: 6. Germline V gene lookup returns CDR1 SEHNR and CDR2 FQNEAQ (reference sequence). This CDR3 reads CASSFRSGKNEQFF. In DNA, the CDR3 is TGTGCCAGCAGCTTTCGGAGCGGGAAGAATGAGCAGTTCTTC.

V is TRBV2 and J is TRBJ1-1, with D uncertain. V lost 4 bases to trimming and J lost 1 base, with 10 bases between them. Germline loops: CDR1 SNHLY, CDR2 FYNNEI. The CDR3 consists of 14 residues. The CDR3, as DNA: TGTGCCAGCAGTGGTGGTACAGCGAACACTGAAGCTTTCTTT. The encoded protein is CASSGGTANTEAFF.

This chain uses TRBV5-1 with TRBJ1-3, with 7 positions matching TRBD1. This CDR3 comprises 15 residues. With V trimmed by 1 base and J by 5 bases, 6 bases remained unmatched. CDR1 and CDR2 (germline): SGHRS, YFSETQ. The CDR3 DNA reads as TGCGCCAGCAGCTTGCCGGACAGGATCAGAAACACCATATATTTT. Its protein is CASSLPDRIRNTIYF.

The sample holds one count of this clone. The rearrangement uses TRBV6-5 and TRBJ1-1; D is perhaps TRBD1 (5 bases). Per germline, CDR1 MNHEY and CDR2 SVGAGI. This CDR3 is built from 14 residues. Trimming removed 6 bases at V and 4 bases at J, with 15 bases between. CDR3 DNA sequence: TGTGCCAGCAGACTCGACAGTAGTATCACTGAAGCTTTCTTT. The encoded protein is CASRLDSSITEAFF.